This T cell receptor (beta chain) was profiled in a study of blood T cells in healthy people across ages. This clonotype was detected many times. Its antigen remains unidentified. V lost 2 bases, J lost 1 base, and 8 bases lay in between. CDR3 size: 14 residues. Per the germline V gene, CDR1 is SEHNR and CDR2 is FQNEAQ (reference sequence). Then a second PCR, running roughly 7 to 11 cycles, was carried out with a sample-barcoded 5' primer and a J-beta primer mix. MiXCR, applied by TCRdb to the 5' RACE reads, yields one record per CDR3 protein. The sample has 1.5 million or so distinct CDR3 sequences; 42% are singletons. Total RNA was extracted at no less than 6 micrograms per sample. Study-wide results and limits: Estimated diversity, derived from one million T cells, was regarded as an underestimate. PBMCs were not sorted, which prevented a conclusive comparison of naive versus antigen-experienced cells.

This chain joins TRBV7-9 and TRBJ1-1, with D tentatively TRBD1 (6 bases). The sequence came from a woman aged 18-30 years in good health. The sequencing sample was made of blood. CDR3 region: CASSLTRGNTEAFF. CDR3 DNA: TGTGCCAGCAGCTTAACCAGGGGGAACACTGAAGCTTTCTTT.